Below, one T cell receptor beta chain is given with its context. The sample comes from a study of beta chain features in type 1 diabetes. The whole isolated RNA underwent reverse transcription, so sequencing captured expressed TCRB transcripts. Profiling relied on immunoSEQ multiplex PCR, and the TCRdb table lists in-frame clones only, not all of them. The table has 150,000 to 200,000 clones, 7% to 10% seen once. Germline V gene lookup returns CDR1 MGHRA and CDR2 YSYEKL. The CDR3 runs to 14 residues. V was clipped by 1 base and J by 7 bases; unmatched bases: 4. Sequenced sample: central memory CD4+ T cells from blood. The chain uses TRBV4-1 and TRBJ2-7, with 10 bases that match TRBD2. The receptor was derived from a woman aged 18-29 years in good health. CDR3 DNA sequence: TGCGCCAGCAGCCAAGCGGGACTAGCGAGGGAGCAGTACTTC. Its protein product is CASSQAGLAREQYF.